The 21 T cell receptor beta chains given below trace back to one sample, sequenced in a study of T cell repertoires in cytomegalovirus infection. Their antigens are not known. A single record per CDR3 protein comes from TCRdb applying MiXCR to the reads. The repertoire holds about 570,000 distinct CDR3 sequences, with around two fifths as singletons. The sequencing used cultured PBMCs, collected from culture after CMV antigen stimulation. These receptors came from a human donor in good health (CMV status not recorded). Some clones in this sample may be carry-over from other donors' samples.

The chain couples TRBV12-3 or TRBV12-4 to TRBJ1-2, with TRBD1 matching 9 bases. The J segment lost 6 bases and the V segment lost 6 bases, leaving 2 bases of the junction unmatched. The CDR3 length is 12 residues. The DNA of the CDR3 is TGTGCCAGCAGACAGGGGGCTAATGGCTACACCTTC. Amino acid sequence: CASRQGANGYTF.

This clonotype was seen more than once but under ten times. The rearrangement links TRBV19 to TRBJ1-2; 8 nucleotides line up with TRBD1. Germline V gene lookup returns CDR1 LNHDA and CDR2 SQIVND (reference sequence). J was trimmed by 0 bases and V by 6 bases; bases with no gene match: 3. This CDR3 spans 14 amino acids. CDR3 protein: CASRGQGTNYGYTF. For the CDR3, the DNA is TGTGCCAGTAGAGGACAGGGAACTAACTATGGCTACACCTTC.

V gene TRBV11-2 combines with J gene TRBJ2-2; TRBD1 or TRBD2 may be the D gene (5 bases each). The CDR3 loop spans 16 amino acids. Trimming took off 5 bases at V and 2 bases at J, with 15 bases between the two ends. Germline-derived CDR1 and CDR2 are SGHAT and FQNNGV. CDR3 amino acids: CASSPPGPFNTGELFF. CDR3 in DNA: TGTGCCAGCAGCCCGCCGGGGCCGTTTAACACCGGGGAGCTGTTTTTT.

This sequence joins TRBV20-1 and TRBJ1-5, with 7 bases lining up with TRBD1. V trimming: 1 base; J trimming: 11 bases; junction bases outside the gene matches: 11. CDR1 and CDR2 from the germline V gene are DFQATT and SNEGSKA (reference sequence). CDR3 length: 14 amino acids. As DNA, the CDR3 is TGCAGTGCTAGAGGGACAGGAACCGATCCGTCCCAGCATTTT. Amino acid sequence: CSARGTGTDPSQHF.

The chain is built from TRBV7-4 and TRBJ2-3; either TRBD1 or TRBD2 may fit D (6 bases each). The CDR3 runs 14 residues. Trimming pared 5 bases from V and 5 bases from J, leaving 14 bases between. Looked up from germline, CDR1 is SGHVT and CDR2 is SQSDAQ. The CDR3 DNA sequence: TGTGCCAGCAGCCCTCGTGAGGGGGGAGATACGCAGTATTTT. Amino acid sequence: CASSPREGGDTQYF.

This clonotype was detected many times. The chain has TRBV7-6 and TRBJ2-2, with D maybe TRBD2 (6 bases). Per germline, CDR1 SGHVS and CDR2 FNYEAQ. This CDR3 is built from 15 residues. V dropped 5 bases and J dropped 4 bases, with 14 bases sitting between them. The CDR3 region has the DNA TGTGCCAGCAGCCCCGGGACTGGCGGCACCGGGGAGCTGTTTTTT. Encoded protein: CASSPGTGGTGELFF.

The chain carries TRBV6-1 and TRBJ2-5; weak D call: TRBD1 (7 bases). Trimming pared 11 bases from V and 5 bases from J, leaving 18 bases between. Germline CDR1 and CDR2: MNHNS and SASEGT. The CDR3 covers 13 residues. DNA of the CDR3: TGTGCCTCGGCAGGGGGGTGGTGGGAGACCCAGTACTTC. Protein product: CASAGGWWETQYF.

The chain employs TRBV28 and TRBJ1-1; no reliable D call. Germline CDR1 and CDR2: MDHEN and SYDVKM. The CDR3 spans 14 residues. The ends were cut back, 3 bases at V and 2 bases at J, with 10 bases in the middle. The CDR3 DNA follows: TGTGCCAGCAGTTTGGAACAGTTTAACACTGAAGCTTTCTTT. It specifies CASSLEQFNTEAFF.

The chain combines TRBV10-3 with TRBJ2-1, with a tentative D call TRBD2 (6 bases). The germline V gene encodes CDR1 ENHRY and CDR2 SYGVKD. The ends were cut back, 3 bases at V and 0 bases at J, with 15 bases in the middle. This CDR3 region has 17 residues. The CDR3 DNA follows: TGTGCCATCAGTGATCCCCACGTCGGGGGCTCCTACAATGAGCAGTTCTTC. This translates into CAISDPHVGGSYNEQFF.

The sample holds a few counts of this clonotype. V and J are TRBV7-2 and TRBJ2-7, with a weak D call TRBD2 (7 bases). V lost 6 bases and J 2 bases, leaving 11 bases between the germline ends. The CDR3 runs to 13 residues. Germline CDR1 reads SGHTA; CDR2 reads FQGNSA. Here the CDR3 DNA reads TGTGCCAGCAGTTTGCGGGGGCCCTACGAGCAGTACTTC. It translates to CASSLRGPYEQYF.

The rearrangement joins TRBV24-1 to TRBJ2-3, with a tentative D call TRBD2 (5 bases). V shed 10 bases and J shed 6 bases, with 10 bases lying between them. Germline CDR1 KGHDR, CDR2 SFDVKD. The CDR3 covers 11 residues. In nucleotides, the CDR3 is TGTGCCACTCAATGGGAGGATACGCAGTATTTT. Translating it yields CATQWEDTQYF.

This clonotype showed up just a few times. The gene calls are TRBV7-2 and TRBJ2-7; D call uncertain. Germline CDR1 reads SGHTA; CDR2 reads FQGNSA. The CDR3 loop spans 13 amino acids. Between the trimmed V and J ends, which lost 5 bases and 3 bases, there was a span of 11 bases. CDR3 loop: CASSPDGNYEQYF. CDR3 DNA: TGTGCCAGCAGCCCAGACGGTAACTACGAGCAGTACTTC. The variable domain in full, completed from reference TRBV7-2 and TRBJ2-7, reads GAGVSQSPSNKVTEKGKDVELRCDPISGHTALYWYRQSLGQGLEFLIYFQGNSAPDKSGLPSDRFSAERTGGSVSTLTIQRTQQEDSAVYLCASSPDGNYEQYFGPGTRLTVT.

This clonotype was detected only a few times. This chain joins TRBV7-2 and TRBJ1-5; no clear D gene. The ends were cut back, 0 bases at V and 5 bases at J, with 11 bases in the middle. The germline gives CDR1 SGHTA, CDR2 FQGNSA. This CDR3 has 15 residues. The CDR3 nucleotides read TGTGCCAGCAGCTTAGCCCGGGCCTTCGATCAGCCCCAGCATTTT. Its translation: CASSLARAFDQPQHF.

This chain joins TRBV11-3 and TRBJ2-3; D gene uncertain. This CDR3 region has 13 residues. Trimming removed 0 bases at V and 2 bases at J, with 3 bases between. In germline, CDR1 is SGHNT, CDR2 YENEEA. This CDR3 reads CASSLEYTDTQYF. DNA of the CDR3: TGTGCCAGCAGCTTAGAGTACACAGATACGCAGTATTTT.

This clonotype was detected only a few times. J is TRBJ2-2 and V is TRBV7-6, with D possibly being TRBD1 (5 bases). CDR1 is SGHVS and CDR2 is FNYEAQ in the germline V gene. V lost 2 bases, J lost 0 bases, and 16 bases lay in between. This CDR3 comprises 18 residues. CDR3 amino acids: CASSLLPQDHSNTGELFF. DNA of the CDR3: TGTGCCAGCAGCTTACTTCCACAGGACCATTCGAACACCGGGGAGCTGTTTTTT.

This sequence joins TRBV28 and TRBJ1-1; TRBD1 aligns across 10 bases. This CDR3 spans 12 amino acids. Trimming took 6 bases from V and 11 from J; bases not matched to a gene: 6. The germline CDR1 and CDR2 sequences are MDHEN and SYDVKM. The CDR3 region is CASSQGQGEAFF. CDR3 nucleotide sequence: TGTGCCAGCAGCCAAGGACAGGGGGAGGCTTTCTTT.

The chain recombines TRBV7-2 with TRBJ2-7; possible D gene TRBD2, 5 bases. Deletions cut 4 bases from V and 3 bases from J, with 13 bases between. The CDR3 contains 14 residues. Germline CDR1 SGHTA, CDR2 FQGNSA. The CDR3: CASSSERQYYEQYF. Here the CDR3 DNA reads TGTGCCAGCAGCTCTGAGCGGCAATACTACGAGCAGTACTTC.

This clonotype has at least ten counts. The rearrangement links TRBV7-6 to TRBJ2-3; 14 nucleotides line up with TRBD2. The CDR3 length is 17 residues. The J segment lost 5 bases and the V segment lost 1 base, leaving 5 bases of the junction unmatched. Germline V gene sequence: CDR1 SGHVS, CDR2 FNYEAQ. CDR3: CASSLGLAGGPGDTQYF. The CDR3 nucleotides are TGTGCCAGCAGCTTAGGACTAGCGGGGGGGCCGGGAGATACGCAGTATTTT.

The rearrangement links TRBV27 to TRBJ1-2, with a tentative D call TRBD1 (5 bases). Trimming cost V 4 bases and J 3 bases, with 9 bases left between them. The CDR3 loop spans 13 amino acids. Germline loops: CDR1 MNHEY, CDR2 SMNVEV (reference sequence). The CDR3 sequence: CASSSDTDYGYTF. In DNA, the CDR3 is TGTGCCAGCAGTTCGGACACGGACTATGGCTACACCTTC.

The CDR3 loop reads CASSLAKSRRGGGEQYF. The CDR3 DNA reads as TGTGCCAGCAGCTTAGCAAAATCTCGGCGGGGGGGGGGAGAGCAGTACTTC. The V gene is TRBV7-2, the J gene TRBJ2-7, with 9 nucleotides matching TRBD2. Germline assignment: CDR1 SGHTA and CDR2 FQGNSA. With 0 bases clipped from V and 7 bases from J, the junction kept 13 bases outside the gene matches. This CDR3 comprises 17 residues. Variable domain in full (rest from reference TRBV7-2 and TRBJ2-7): GAGVSQSPSNKVTEKGKDVELRCDPISGHTALYWYRQSLGQGLEFLIYFQGNSAPDKSGLPSDRFSAERTGGSVSTLTIQRTQQEDSAVYLCASSLAKSRRGGGEQYFGPGTRLTVT.

The gene calls are TRBV2 and TRBJ2-2, with 7 positions matching TRBD1. Trimming at V came to 4 bases and at J to 1 base, leaving 3 bases not matched to a gene. Germline loops: CDR1 SNHLY, CDR2 FYNNEI. The CDR3 is 15 residues long. In DNA form, the CDR3 reads TGTGCCAGCAGTGGGGACAGCGTGAACACCGGGGAGCTGTTTTTT. Amino acids: CASSGDSVNTGELFF.